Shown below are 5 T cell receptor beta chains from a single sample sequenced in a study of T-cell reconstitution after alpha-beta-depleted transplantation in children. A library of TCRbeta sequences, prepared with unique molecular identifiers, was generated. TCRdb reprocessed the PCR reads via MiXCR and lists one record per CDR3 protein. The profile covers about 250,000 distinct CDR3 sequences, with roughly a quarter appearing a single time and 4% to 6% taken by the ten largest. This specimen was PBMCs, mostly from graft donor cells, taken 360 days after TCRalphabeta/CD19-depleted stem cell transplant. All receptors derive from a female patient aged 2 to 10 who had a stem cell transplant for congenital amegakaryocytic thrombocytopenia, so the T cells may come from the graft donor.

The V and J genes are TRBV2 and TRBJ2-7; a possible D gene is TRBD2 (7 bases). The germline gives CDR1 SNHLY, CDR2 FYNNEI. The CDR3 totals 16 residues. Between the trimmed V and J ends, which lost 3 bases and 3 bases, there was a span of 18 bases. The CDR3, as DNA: TGTGCCAGCAGTGACCCCAGGAGGGGGGGATTCTACGAGCAGTACTTC. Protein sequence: CASSDPRRGGFYEQYF. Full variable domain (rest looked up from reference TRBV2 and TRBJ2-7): EPEVTQTPSHQVTQMGQEVILRCVPISNHLYFYWYRQILGQKVEFLVSFYNNEISEKSEIFDDQFSVERPDGSNFTLKIRSTKLEDSAMYFCASSDPRRGGFYEQYFGPGTRLTVT.

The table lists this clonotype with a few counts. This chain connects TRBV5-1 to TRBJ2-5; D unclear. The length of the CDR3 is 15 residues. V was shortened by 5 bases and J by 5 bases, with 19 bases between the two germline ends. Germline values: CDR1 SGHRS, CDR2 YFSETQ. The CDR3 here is CASRDPQGQPETQYF. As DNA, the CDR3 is TGCGCCAGCAGGGACCCCCAAGGGCAACCGGAGACCCAGTACTTC.

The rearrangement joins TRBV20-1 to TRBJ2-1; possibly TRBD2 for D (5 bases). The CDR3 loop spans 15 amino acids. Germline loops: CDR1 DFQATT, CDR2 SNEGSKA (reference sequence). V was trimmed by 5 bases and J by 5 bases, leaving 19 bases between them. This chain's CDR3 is CSAFPLGLLHNEQFF. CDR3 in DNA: TGCAGTGCTTTCCCGCTAGGACTTCTTCACAATGAGCAGTTCTTC.

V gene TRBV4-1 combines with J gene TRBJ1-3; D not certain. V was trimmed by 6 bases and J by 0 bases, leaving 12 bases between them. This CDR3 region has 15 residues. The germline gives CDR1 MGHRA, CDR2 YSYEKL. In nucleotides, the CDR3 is TGCGCCAGCAGGGTCGTAATGGGCTCTGGAAACACCATATATTTT. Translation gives CASRVVMGSGNTIYF.

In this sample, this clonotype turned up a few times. The CDR3 loop reads CASSYDWQGNEKLFF. CDR3 bases: TGTGCCAGCAGTTACGATTGGCAGGGGAATGAAAAACTGTTTTTT. The V and J genes are TRBV6-5 and TRBJ1-4; possibly TRBD1 for D (6 bases). CDR1 and CDR2 (germline): MNHEY, SVGAGI. V shed 2 bases and J shed 5 bases, with 12 bases lying between them. The CDR3 loop spans 15 amino acids.